Below are 3 T cell receptor beta chains sequenced from a single sample in a study of T cell responses to AZD1222 COVID-19 vaccine. Assay used: immunoSEQ multiplex PCR; TCRdb lists only in-frame clones, some missing. The repertoire holds 150,000 or so clones, with just under 90% as singletons. The input for sequencing was peripheral blood, taken 28 days after the second dose of the MenACWY control vaccine. All receptors derive from an adult who received the MenACWY meningococcal vaccine as a control.

The rearrangement uses TRBV28 and TRBJ1-5; D might be TRBD1 (5 bases). V gave up 2 bases and J gave up 2 bases, with 10 bases separating them. The CDR3 loop spans 15 amino acids. From germline, CDR1 is MDHEN and CDR2 SYDVKM. CDR3 amino acids: CASSLVGGGNQPQHF. The CDR3 DNA is TGTGCCAGCAGTTTAGTCGGAGGGGGCAATCAGCCCCAGCATTTT.

V and J are TRBV7-2 and TRBJ2-2; D unclear. Germline-derived CDR1 and CDR2 are SGHTA and FQGNSA. The CDR3 sequence is 14 residues long. Trimming shortened V by 1 base and J by 1 base, and 4 bases separated the two germline ends. The CDR3 nucleotides read TGTGCCAGCAGCTTAGATGGGAACACCGGGGAGCTGTTTTTT. This translates into CASSLDGNTGELFF.

This clone is a singleton in its sample. CDR3 sequence: CASSRLQGEFSYEQYF. Here the CDR3 DNA reads TGTGCCAGCAGCCGCCTACAGGGGGAGTTCTCCTACGAGCAGTACTTC. V gene TRBV4-2 combines with J gene TRBJ2-7; 8 nucleotides align to TRBD1. The V gene end was trimmed by 4 bases and the J gene end by 0 bases; junction bases not matched to a gene: 8. The V gene's germline CDR1 is LGHNA and CDR2 YNFKEQ. The CDR3 sequence is 16 residues long.